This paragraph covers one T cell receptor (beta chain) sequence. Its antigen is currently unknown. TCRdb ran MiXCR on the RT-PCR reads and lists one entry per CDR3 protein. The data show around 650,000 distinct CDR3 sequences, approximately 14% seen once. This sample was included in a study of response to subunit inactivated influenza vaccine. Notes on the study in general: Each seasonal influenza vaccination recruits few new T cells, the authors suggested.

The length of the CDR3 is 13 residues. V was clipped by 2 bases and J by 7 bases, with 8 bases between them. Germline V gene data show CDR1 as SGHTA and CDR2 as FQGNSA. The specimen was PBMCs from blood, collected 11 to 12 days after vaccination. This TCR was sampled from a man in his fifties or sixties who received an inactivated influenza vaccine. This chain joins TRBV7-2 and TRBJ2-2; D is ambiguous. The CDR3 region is CASSLKGGGELFF. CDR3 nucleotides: TGTGCCAGCAGCTTAAAAGGCGGCGGGGAGCTGTTTTTT. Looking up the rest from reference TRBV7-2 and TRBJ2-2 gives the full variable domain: GAGVSQSPSNKVTEKGKDVELRCDPISGHTALYWYRQSLGQGLEFLIYFQGNSAPDKSGLPSDRFSAERTGGSVSTLTIQRTQQEDSAVYLCASSLKGGGELFFGEGSRLTVL.